A single sample gave rise to the 5 T cell receptor beta chains below, sequenced in a study of CD4+ T cells in melanoma. Repertoires were generated with immunoSEQ multiplex PCR, while TCRdb's copy carries only in-frame clones and drops some. This table has about 10,000 clones, around 71% appearing once. Material: cells from a culture (not recorded whether cultured in vitro). Receptor source: a human donor with melanoma.

This clone was detected a few times. As DNA, the CDR3 is TGTGCCACCCTCCCCGGGACAGGGCGCACAGATACGCAGTATTTT. This gives the protein CATLPGTGRTDTQYF. The rearrangement joins TRBV10-3 to TRBJ2-3, with 9 bases fitting TRBD1. Germline loops: CDR1 ENHRY, CDR2 SYGVKD. This CDR3 has 15 residues. Unmatched junction bases numbered 9, after V lost 10 bases and J lost 1 base.

The chain is built from TRBV29-1 and TRBJ2-3; TRBD1 agrees at 7 bases. Unmatched junction bases numbered 11, after V lost 8 bases and J lost 3 bases. This CDR3 region has 14 residues. In germline, CDR1 is SQVTM, CDR2 ANQGSEA. The CDR3 here is CSTLTGVGTDTQYF. CDR3 bases: TGCAGCACGCTTACAGGGGTTGGGACAGATACGCAGTATTTT.

The DNA for the CDR3 is TGTGCTAGCGCCGAGCTGGGGGACACTGAAGCTTTCTTT. Protein product: CASAELGDTEAFF. The chain combines TRBV12-5 with TRBJ1-1, with D possibly matching TRBD1 (5 bases). Germline CDR1 and CDR2: LGHNT and FRNRAP. V shed 9 bases and J shed 3 bases, with 14 bases lying between them. The CDR3 has 13 residues.

The count of this clone is one. The rearrangement joins TRBV9 to TRBJ2-5, with D tentatively TRBD2 (5 bases). V lost 0 bases and J 0 bases, leaving 9 bases between the germline ends. The CDR3 spans 15 residues. CDR1 is SGDLS and CDR2 is YYNGEE in the germline V gene. The CDR3 loop reads CASSVGRRYQETQYF. The CDR3 DNA is TGTGCCAGCAGCGTAGGTAGGAGGTACCAAGAGACCCAGTACTTC.

The chain has TRBV10-3 and TRBJ2-3; D is unclear. This CDR3 has 13 residues. Germline lookup yields CDR1 ENHRY and CDR2 SYGVKD. V dropped 2 bases and J dropped 2 bases, with 5 bases sitting between them. CDR3 amino acids: CAISEGPTDTQYF. As DNA, the CDR3 is TGTGCCATCAGTGAGGGTCCCACAGATACGCAGTATTTT.